Detailed here is one T cell receptor beta chain. The data were taken from a study of type 1 regulatory T cells. Across the study: T-allo10 is a Tr1-enriched, alloantigen-specific CD4 T cell product made in vitro.

Trimming shortened V by 6 bases and J by 1 base, and 9 bases separated the two germline ends. CDR3 length: 14 residues. TCRdb re-called the reads with MiXCR, one entry per CDR3 protein. The sample holds about 100,000 distinct CDR3 sequences; around 30% are singletons and the top ten take 2% to 2.5%. The rearrangement links TRBV12-3 or TRBV12-4 to TRBJ2-2; D remains unclear. The specimen was CD4+ T cells, either the whole sample or a sorted fraction (not recorded which). This receptor was taken from a human donor in good health. The DNA of the CDR3 is TGTGCCAGCAGCCCGAGGAAGAACACCGGGGAGCTGTTTTTT. Residues: CASSPRKNTGELFF.